The rows below give T cell receptor beta chains drawn from one sample of a study of blood T cell repertoires in COVID-19. Libraries were prepared by immunoSEQ multiplex PCR; TCRdb keeps only in-frame clonotypes and omits some of them. The sample yields 250,000 or so clones, 70% to 90% seen once. The sequenced sample was peripheral blood. The receptors stem from a man aged 30 to 45 with COVID-19, enrolled during active disease. CDR3s include the opening cysteine and the closing phenylalanine or tryptophan.

V | length | CDR3
TRBV2 | 16 | CASRIQGEAGANVLTF
TRBV5-1 | 14 | CASSFGQGRTEAFF
TRBV20-1 | 15 | CSASIGGAIVETQYF
TRBV13 | 15 | CASRWRGGRTGELFF
TRBV7-2 | 13 | CASSPRDREELHF
TRBV19 | 16 | CASSPWGGRLNTEAFF
TRBV11-2 | 14 | CASRLQGTDYGYTF
TRBV5-1 | 15 | CASSLGQGLNTEAFF
TRBV11-3 | 15 | CASSPPGQGAEEQFF
TRBV4-3 | 17 | CASSQDYKSGGSYEQYF
TRBV12-3/TRBV12-4 | 12 | CASSFQGQPQHF
TRBV7-3 | 15 | CASSSTPGQSYEQYF
TRBV7-2 | 15 | CASSLVGQGYTEAFF
TRBV20-1 | 14 | CSASWGTVNTEAFF
TRBV2 | 14 | CATSTSGGTYEQYF
TRBV6-5 | 15 | CASRPSGGAVNEQFF
TRBV27 | 16 | CASSLGTARASYEQYF
TRBV7-2 | 15 | CASSSGTNGYTEAFF
TRBV19 | 12 | CASSIGTRGYTF
TRBV18 | 16 | CASSPTGAPLKGGYTF
TRBV16 | 15 | CASRERTGGNSPLHF
TRBV9 | 18 | CASSGHQGVAPLGNTIYF
TRBV9 | 15 | CASSVAGTGWVEQYF
TRBV6-1 | 14 | CASSEQGPPGELFF
TRBV5-1 | 13 | CASSLIDNTEAFF
TRBV6-5 | 14 | CASRDRGLLTEAFF
TRBV7-9 | 15 | CASSPRRTGFYEQFF
TRBV12-5 | 17 | CASGLASTGISNQPQHF
TRBV28 | 14 | CASSLSLAGGELFF
TRBV9 | 17 | CASSVARLAGPYNEQFF
TRBV6-5 | 15 | CASRRGGLASDTQYF
TRBV10-1 | 14 | CASPHATVLEKLFF
TRBV2 | 15 | CASSYRGHGTDTQYF
TRBV19 | 18 | CASSIKKGLAGGQETQYF
TRBV11-2 | 13 | CASSLGPDQPQHF
TRBV4-2 | 15 | CASSPRTSGGAEQFF
TRBV19 | 15 | CASSIRAGVPDTQYF
TRBV5-1 | 14 | CASSSGTGNTEAFF
TRBV7-9 | 14 | CASSQLDSSYEQYF
TRBV4-2 | 16 | CASSQGTSGPTDTQYF
TRBV6-2/TRBV6-3 | 14 | CASSHSLSNYGYTF
TRBV5-1 | 12 | CASSLERGGYTF
TRBV12-3/TRBV12-4 | 12 | CASSFGYYGYTF
TRBV7-9 | 17 | CASSPLGLSTSNQPQHF
TRBV2 | 13 | CASSEARAAEAFF
TRBV2 | 15 | CASTLLSGTDYGYTF
TRBV24-1 | 15 | CATSEAGTGMNTQYF
TRBV25-1 | 12 | CASRTSTDTQYF
TRBV7-9 | 14 | CASSLAQQGIGQYF
TRBV7-9 | 19 | CASSLIRTGRRGGNQPQHF
TRBV6-5 | 12 | CATRGTRYEQYF
TRBV24-1 | 17 | CATSDFSSGRATGELFF
TRBV18 | 15 | CASSPRTGMETEAFF